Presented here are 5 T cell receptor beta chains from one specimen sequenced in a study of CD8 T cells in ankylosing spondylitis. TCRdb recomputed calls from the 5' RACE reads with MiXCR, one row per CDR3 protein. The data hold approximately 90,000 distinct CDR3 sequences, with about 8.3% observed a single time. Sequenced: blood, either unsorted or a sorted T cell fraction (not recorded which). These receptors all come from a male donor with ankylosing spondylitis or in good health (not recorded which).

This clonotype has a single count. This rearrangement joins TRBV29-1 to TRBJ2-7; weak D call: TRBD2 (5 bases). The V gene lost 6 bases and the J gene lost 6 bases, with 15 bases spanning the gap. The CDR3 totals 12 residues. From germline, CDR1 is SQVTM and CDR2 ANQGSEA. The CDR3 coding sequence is TGCAGCGTACACCTAGGAGGCGGCGAGCAGTACTTC. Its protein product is CSVHLGGGEQYF.

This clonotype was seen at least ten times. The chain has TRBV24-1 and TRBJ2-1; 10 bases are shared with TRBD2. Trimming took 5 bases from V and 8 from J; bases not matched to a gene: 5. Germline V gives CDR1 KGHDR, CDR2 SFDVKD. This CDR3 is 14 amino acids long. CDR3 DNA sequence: TGTGCCACCAGTGGCGGAGGGACTAGCGATGAGCAGTTCTTC. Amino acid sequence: CATSGGGTSDEQFF.

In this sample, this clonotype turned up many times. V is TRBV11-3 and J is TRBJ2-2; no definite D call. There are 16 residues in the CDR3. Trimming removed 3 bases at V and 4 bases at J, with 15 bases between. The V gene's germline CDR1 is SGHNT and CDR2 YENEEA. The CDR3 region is CASSFYPEGSTGELFF. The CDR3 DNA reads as TGTGCCAGCAGCTTTTACCCCGAAGGCAGCACCGGGGAGCTGTTTTTT.

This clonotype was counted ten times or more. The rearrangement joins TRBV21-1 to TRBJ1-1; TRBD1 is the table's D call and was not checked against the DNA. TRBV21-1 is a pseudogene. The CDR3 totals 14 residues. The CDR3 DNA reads TGTGCCAGCAGCCCCCGGCGGCTGGGCACTGAAGCTTTCTTT. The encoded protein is CASSPRRLGTEAFF.

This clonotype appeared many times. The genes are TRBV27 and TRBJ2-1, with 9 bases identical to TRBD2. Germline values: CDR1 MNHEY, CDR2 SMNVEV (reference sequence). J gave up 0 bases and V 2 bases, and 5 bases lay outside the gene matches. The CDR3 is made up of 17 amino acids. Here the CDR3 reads CASSLRGGRASYNEQFF. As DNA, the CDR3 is TGTGCCAGCAGTTTAAGGGGCGGGAGGGCCTCCTACAATGAGCAGTTCTTC.